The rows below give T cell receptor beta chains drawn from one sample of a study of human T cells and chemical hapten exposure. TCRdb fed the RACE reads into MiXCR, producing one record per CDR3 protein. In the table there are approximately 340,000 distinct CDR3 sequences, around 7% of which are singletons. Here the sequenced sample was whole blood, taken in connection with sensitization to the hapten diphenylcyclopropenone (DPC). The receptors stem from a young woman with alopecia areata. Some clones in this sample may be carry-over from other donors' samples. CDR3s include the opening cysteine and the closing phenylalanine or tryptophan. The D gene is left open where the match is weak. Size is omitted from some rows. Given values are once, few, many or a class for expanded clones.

CDR3nt: TGTGCCAGCAGGCAGACAGGGATGTACAATGAGCAGTTCTTC
CDR3aa: CASRQTGMYNEQFF
v_gene: TRBV12-3/TRBV12-4
abundance: .
j_gene: TRBJ2-1
d_gene: TRBD1

CDR3nt: TGTGCCAGCAGTCGTTTCGGGAAGGGTCAGGAGACCCAGTACTTC
CDR3aa: CASSRFGKGQETQYF
v_gene: TRBV6-6
abundance: .
j_gene: TRBJ2-5
d_gene: .

CDR3nt: TGTGCCAGCAGCTTGGACAGGGTTGAATCTGGGGCCAACGTCCTGACTTTC
CDR3aa: CASSLDRVESGANVLTF
v_gene: TRBV11-1
abundance: .
j_gene: TRBJ2-6
d_gene: TRBD1

CDR3nt: TGTGCCAGCAGCTTGGGCCAGGGGATCCAAGAGACCCAGTACTTC
CDR3aa: CASSLGQGIQETQYF
v_gene: TRBV5-5
abundance: many
j_gene: TRBJ2-5
d_gene: .

CDR3nt: TGTGCTAGTACGCGGTGGCTCGAGGACACTGAAGCTTTCTTT
CDR3aa: CASTRWLEDTEAFF
v_gene: TRBV12-5
abundance: once
j_gene: TRBJ1-1
d_gene: .

CDR3nt: TGTGCCAGCAGCATCACCCTTTTAGGGTTCACCTGGGATGTTATGAACACTGAAGCTTTCTTT
CDR3aa: CASSITLLGFTWDVMNTEAFF
v_gene: TRBV5-5
abundance: .
j_gene: TRBJ1-1
d_gene: .

CDR3nt: TGTGCCAGCCACCGAGCAACCACTAACTATGGCTACACCTTC
CDR3aa: CASHRATTNYGYTF
v_gene: TRBV6-6
abundance: few
j_gene: TRBJ1-2
d_gene: .

CDR3nt: TGTGCCAGCAGCAAGAGTACCTCTAGCACAGATACGCAGTATTTT
CDR3aa: CASSKSTSSTDTQYF
v_gene: TRBV6-5
abundance: few
j_gene: TRBJ2-3
d_gene: .

CDR3nt: TGTGCCAGCAGTTACTTTAGGAGCACAGATACGCAGTATTTT
CDR3aa: CASSYFRSTDTQYF
v_gene: TRBV6-2/TRBV6-3
abundance: many
j_gene: TRBJ2-3
d_gene: .

CDR3nt: TGTGCCAGCAGTGAGGTCAGGGGCCTCACTGAAGCTTTCTTT
CDR3aa: CASSEVRGLTEAFF
v_gene: TRBV2
abundance: .
j_gene: TRBJ1-1
d_gene: .

CDR3nt: TGTGCCATCAGTGAGGGGCCGGATACGCAGTATTTT
CDR3aa: CAISEGPDTQYF
v_gene: TRBV10-3
abundance: .
j_gene: TRBJ2-3
d_gene: .

CDR3nt: TGTGCCAGCAGTTTATCCGGGACATTCGGCAATCAGCCCCAGCATTTT
CDR3aa: CASSLSGTFGNQPQHF
v_gene: TRBV28
abundance: few
j_gene: TRBJ1-5
d_gene: .

CDR3nt: TGTGCCAGCAGCCTTAGCGGGGGGAGCACAGATACGCAGTATTTT
CDR3aa: CASSLSGGSTDTQYF
v_gene: TRBV6-5
abundance: many
j_gene: TRBJ2-3
d_gene: TRBD2

CDR3nt: TGCGCCAGCAGCTTTTTCCTAACAGCGAGAGTCGGCACAGATACGCAGTATTTT
CDR3aa: CASSFFLTARVGTDTQYF
v_gene: TRBV5-1
abundance: many
j_gene: TRBJ2-3
d_gene: .

CDR3nt: TGCGCCAGCAGCCAAGGTCCCGAGAACACTGAAGCTTTCTTT
CDR3aa: CASSQGPENTEAFF
v_gene: TRBV4-3
abundance: few
j_gene: TRBJ1-1
d_gene: .

CDR3nt: TGTGCCAGCAGGAGCGGGACAGGGTGGACTGAAGCTTTCTTT
CDR3aa: CASRSGTGWTEAFF
v_gene: TRBV28
abundance: few
j_gene: TRBJ1-1
d_gene: TRBD1

CDR3nt: TGTGCCAGCAGTCCTACGGGACAGGGTAGAGAGACCCAGTACTTC
CDR3aa: CASSPTGQGRETQYF
v_gene: TRBV2
abundance: many
j_gene: TRBJ2-5
d_gene: TRBD1

CDR3nt: TGTGCCAGCAGCAGGGGGGCTTTTGGGACAGGTAGCCACGAGCAGTACTTC
CDR3aa: CASSRGAFGTGSHEQYF
v_gene: TRBV2
abundance: many
j_gene: TRBJ2-7
d_gene: TRBD1

CDR3nt: TGTGCCAGCTCAAATACGGGGGCGGGGGCAGATACGCAGTATTTT
CDR3aa: CASSNTGAGADTQYF
v_gene: TRBV6-5
abundance: .
j_gene: TRBJ2-3
d_gene: .

CDR3nt: TGTGCCAGCAGTCGTCCGAGAAACGACAATGAGCAGTTCTTC
CDR3aa: CASSRPRNDNEQFF
v_gene: TRBV28
abundance: many
j_gene: TRBJ2-1
d_gene: .

CDR3nt: TGCAGCGTTACGGGGCACACAGATACGCAGTATTTT
CDR3aa: CSVTGHTDTQYF
v_gene: TRBV29-1
abundance: .
j_gene: TRBJ2-3
d_gene: .

CDR3nt: TGTGCCAGCAGGGGCACGACAGGGAACACTGAAGCTTTCTTT
CDR3aa: CASRGTTGNTEAFF
v_gene: TRBV2
abundance: .
j_gene: TRBJ1-1
d_gene: .

CDR3nt: TGCGCCAGCAGCTCAGCGGGGGCCTACACAGATACGCAGTATTTT
CDR3aa: CASSSAGAYTDTQYF
v_gene: TRBV5-1
abundance: few
j_gene: TRBJ2-3
d_gene: TRBD2

CDR3nt: TGCGCCAGCTCGAAGGGCGGACAGGGATACTCCTACGAGCAGTACTTC
CDR3aa: CASSKGGQGYSYEQYF
v_gene: TRBV5-1
abundance: .
j_gene: TRBJ2-7
d_gene: TRBD1

CDR3nt: TGTGCCAGCAGTTTAGCGGGGGGGCCTGGCTACGAGCAGTACTTC
CDR3aa: CASSLAGGPGYEQYF
v_gene: TRBV6-2/TRBV6-3
abundance: .
j_gene: TRBJ2-7
d_gene: TRBD2

CDR3nt: TGTGCCAGCAGTATTCGGGGGTTCAATCAGCCCCAGCATTTT
CDR3aa: CASSIRGFNQPQHF
v_gene: TRBV12-3/TRBV12-4
abundance: few
j_gene: TRBJ1-5
d_gene: .

CDR3nt: TGTGCCAGCTCACCAAGCGTGGACACTGAAGCTTTCTTT
CDR3aa: CASSPSVDTEAFF
v_gene: TRBV18
abundance: .
j_gene: TRBJ1-1
d_gene: .

CDR3nt: TGTGCCAGCAGTTACACGAGGACAGGGTATAACACTGAAGCTTTCTTT
CDR3aa: CASSYTRTGYNTEAFF
v_gene: TRBV6-5
abundance: many
j_gene: TRBJ1-1
d_gene: TRBD1

CDR3nt: TGTGCCAGCAGGGAGGACGGCGGGACAGGGTATACGAACACTGAAGCTTTCTTT
CDR3aa: CASREDGGTGYTNTEAFF
v_gene: TRBV6-2/TRBV6-3
abundance: few
j_gene: TRBJ1-1
d_gene: TRBD1

CDR3nt: TGCGCCAGCAGCTCTGTTGTGGACGTTAACACTGAAGCTTTCTTT
CDR3aa: CASSSVVDVNTEAFF
v_gene: TRBV5-1
abundance: .
j_gene: TRBJ1-1
d_gene: .

CDR3nt: TGTGCCAGCAGCTTGGGCAGGGGATCGGCCTCACCCCTCCACTTT
CDR3aa: CASSLGRGSASPLHF
v_gene: TRBV5-6
abundance: .
j_gene: TRBJ1-6
d_gene: .

CDR3nt: TGTGCCAGCAGTGGGGAGCGGGGGCGGCCCCAGCATTTT
CDR3aa: CASSGERGRPQHF
v_gene: TRBV7-2
abundance: .
j_gene: TRBJ1-5
d_gene: .

CDR3nt: TGTGCCAGCAGCCAAGCGACTAGCGGGGGGCAGACCTACGAGCAGTACTTC
CDR3aa: CASSQATSGGQTYEQYF
v_gene: TRBV4-2
abundance: many
j_gene: TRBJ2-7
d_gene: TRBD2

CDR3nt: TGTGCCAGCAGTTTATCTATAGGGGGTCCGTCCGAGCAGTACTTC
CDR3aa: CASSLSIGGPSEQYF
v_gene: TRBV27
abundance: many
j_gene: TRBJ2-7
d_gene: .

CDR3nt: TGTGCCAGCTCACCACGGGAAAGGAGCTCCTACGAGCAGTACTTC
CDR3aa: CASSPRERSSYEQYF
v_gene: TRBV18
abundance: .
j_gene: TRBJ2-7
d_gene: .

CDR3nt: TGCGCCAGCAGCTTGACGACAGGGGGCGAAACTGGCTACACCTTC
CDR3aa: CASSLTTGGETGYTF
v_gene: TRBV5-1
abundance: .
j_gene: TRBJ1-2
d_gene: TRBD1

CDR3nt: TGTGCCAGCAGTTCAGGGGGTATGAACACTGAAGCTTTCTTT
CDR3aa: CASSSGGMNTEAFF
v_gene: TRBV6-2/TRBV6-3
abundance: .
j_gene: TRBJ1-1
d_gene: TRBD1

CDR3nt: TGTGCCACCAGCAGGAACAGGGAGAGCTCCTATAATTCACCCCTCCACTTT
CDR3aa: CATSRNRESSYNSPLHF
v_gene: TRBV15
abundance: .
j_gene: TRBJ1-6
d_gene: .

CDR3nt: TGTGCCAGCAGTTTTGGGCGGCCGTTCTACGAGCAGTACTTC
CDR3aa: CASSFGRPFYEQYF
v_gene: TRBV27
abundance: many
j_gene: TRBJ2-7
d_gene: .

CDR3nt: TGCGCCAGCAGCCAAGGGGACAGGGGGTACAGAGCTGAAGCTTTCTTT
CDR3aa: CASSQGDRGYRAEAFF
v_gene: TRBV4-3
abundance: .
j_gene: TRBJ1-1
d_gene: TRBD1

CDR3nt: TGTGCCAGCAGTTTGACTGCCAATGGGAGGGTCGAGCAGTACTTC
CDR3aa: CASSLTANGRVEQYF
v_gene: TRBV27
abundance: many
j_gene: TRBJ2-7
d_gene: TRBD2

CDR3nt: TGTGCCAGCTTTCTTATTTTGCTTGGACGTGGCTACACCTTC
CDR3aa: CASFLILLGRGYTF
v_gene: TRBV12-3/TRBV12-4
abundance: few
j_gene: TRBJ1-2
d_gene: .

CDR3nt: TGTGCCAGCAGCCCGTGGACTAGCTACAATGAGCAGTTCTTC
CDR3aa: CASSPWTSYNEQFF
v_gene: TRBV7-8
abundance: .
j_gene: TRBJ2-1
d_gene: TRBD2

CDR3nt: TGCGCCAGCAGCTTGCTCGAAGGGACCAGGGAGCTGTTTTTT
CDR3aa: CASSLLEGTRELFF
v_gene: TRBV5-1
abundance: many
j_gene: TRBJ2-2
d_gene: .

CDR3nt: TGTGCCAGCAGTGGAAGCGTAGGGGGCCAGATGTCCCGGTCCCCAGATACGCAGTATTTT
CDR3aa: CASSGSVGGQMSRSPDTQYF
v_gene: TRBV25-1
abundance: few
j_gene: TRBJ2-3
d_gene: TRBD1

CDR3nt: TGTGCCAGCAGCTTACTCGGAGGGTCCGACGAAAACGGACTAGCCCTAATCTTC
CDR3aa: CASSLLGGSDENGLALIF
v_gene: TRBV7-9
abundance: few
j_gene: TRBJ2-7
d_gene: TRBD2

CDR3nt: TGTGCCAGCAGCGTGATGGGGGATAGCGCTGAAGCTTTCTTT
CDR3aa: CASSVMGDSAEAFF
v_gene: TRBV9
abundance: many
j_gene: TRBJ1-1
d_gene: .

CDR3nt: TGCGCCAGCAGCTTCAGGTTTGATGGCTACACCTTC
CDR3aa: CASSFRFDGYTF
v_gene: TRBV5-1
abundance: .
j_gene: TRBJ1-2
d_gene: .

CDR3nt: TGCGCCAGCAGCCAAGGGGAACGGATCTACAATGAGCAGTTCTTC
CDR3aa: CASSQGERIYNEQFF
v_gene: TRBV4-1
abundance: many
j_gene: TRBJ2-1
d_gene: .

CDR3nt: TGTGCCAGCAGTTTATCCTCTCGTCTAGCCGAGACCCAGTACTTC
CDR3aa: CASSLSSRLAETQYF
v_gene: TRBV6-5
abundance: .
j_gene: TRBJ2-5
d_gene: .

CDR3nt: TGCGCCAGCAGCCAAGTCCGGGGGGCGCGGGGGAACGAGCAGTACTTC
CDR3aa: CASSQVRGARGNEQYF
v_gene: TRBV4-1
abundance: many
j_gene: TRBJ2-7
d_gene: .

CDR3nt: TGTGCCAGCAGTGAAGGGGGTATTTTGTTCGAGCAGTACTTC
CDR3aa: CASSEGGILFEQYF
v_gene: TRBV12-3/TRBV12-4
abundance: .
j_gene: TRBJ2-7
d_gene: .

CDR3nt: TGTGCCAGCCAATTTCACGGGGGCGGCACTGAAGCTTTCTTT
CDR3aa: CASQFHGGGTEAFF
v_gene: TRBV6-5
abundance: many
j_gene: TRBJ1-1
d_gene: .

CDR3nt: TGTGCCAGCTCACCTCAGCCGGGACAGTCTAACTATGGCTACACCTTC
CDR3aa: CASSPQPGQSNYGYTF
v_gene: TRBV18
abundance: many
j_gene: TRBJ1-2
d_gene: TRBD1

CDR3nt: TGTGCCAGCAGCCAAGGGAACGGGAACGGGGCCAACGTCCTGACTTTC
CDR3aa: CASSQGNGNGANVLTF
v_gene: TRBV4-2
abundance: many
j_gene: TRBJ2-6
d_gene: .

CDR3nt: TGTGCCAGCAGTCCCGAATCCCTGCTAGCGGGGCCCTACAATGAGCAGTTCTTC
CDR3aa: CASSPESLLAGPYNEQFF
v_gene: TRBV12-3/TRBV12-4
abundance: .
j_gene: TRBJ2-1
d_gene: TRBD2

CDR3nt: TGTGCCAGCAGTTCTTGGGACAGCAATGAAAAACTGTTTTTT
CDR3aa: CASSSWDSNEKLFF
v_gene: TRBV6-5
abundance: .
j_gene: TRBJ1-4
d_gene: TRBD1

CDR3nt: TGTGCCAGTAAACAGGAGTCCAACACTGAAGCTTTCTTT
CDR3aa: CASKQESNTEAFF
v_gene: TRBV11-2
abundance: .
j_gene: TRBJ1-1
d_gene: .